The 15 T cell receptor beta chains presented below share a single source sample, sequenced in a study of blood T cell repertoires in COVID-19. The data were produced by immunoSEQ multiplex PCR, yet TCRdb's version contains in-frame clones alone and is incomplete. The table has 65,000 to 90,000 clones, around 90% seen once. The source material was peripheral blood. The receptors come from a man under 40 with acute or convalescent COVID-19.

This clone was detected a few times. The chain is built from TRBV6-5 and TRBJ2-1; 9 nucleotides match TRBD1. Germline lookup yields CDR1 MNHEY and CDR2 SVGAGI. V lost 2 bases and J lost 3; bases outside the gene matches: 2. The CDR3 has 15 residues. CDR3 bases: TGTGCCAGCAGTTACGGGACAGGGTTCTACAATGAGCAGTTCTTC. It yields the protein CASSYGTGFYNEQFF.

This clone was seen only once. The chain employs TRBV6-2 or TRBV6-3 and TRBJ2-3; the match to TRBD2 covers 11 bases. This CDR3 contains 15 residues. The V and J ends lost 4 bases and 5 bases, in that order; junction bases with no gene match: 5. CDR1 and CDR2 from the germline V gene are MNHEY and SVGEGT. This CDR3 reads CASSWGTSGIDTQYF. CDR3 nucleotide sequence: TGTGCCAGCAGTTGGGGGACTAGCGGAATAGATACGCAGTATTTT.

The chain couples TRBV7-9 to TRBJ2-2, with D possibly TRBD2 on 5 matching bases. Germline CDR1 is SEHNR and CDR2 is FQNEAQ (reference sequence). There are 13 residues in the CDR3. The V and J ends lost 5 bases and 6 bases respectively, with 10 bases between them. The CDR3, as DNA: TGTGCCAGCAGCGGGAGTCCTGCCGGGGAGCTGTTTTTT. Translation gives CASSGSPAGELFF.

The chain employs TRBV9 and TRBJ2-7; TRBD2 might be the D (5 bases). The ends were cut back, 0 bases at V and 6 bases at J, with 19 bases in the middle. CDR3 length: 16 residues. Germline V gene data show CDR1 as SGDLS and CDR2 as YYNGEE. The CDR3 sequence is CASSVAPGIPAGEQYF. The DNA for the CDR3 is TGTGCCAGCAGCGTAGCTCCCGGGATCCCGGCCGGCGAGCAGTACTTC.

The CDR3 is CASSFDYSYEQYF. CDR3 nucleotide sequence: TGTGCCAGCAGCTTCGACTATTCCTACGAGCAGTACTTC. The chain joins TRBV5-4 to TRBJ2-7; D perhaps matches TRBD2 (5 bases). This CDR3 region has 13 residues. Germline-derived CDR1 and CDR2 are SGHNT and YYREEE (reference sequence). V was clipped by 2 bases and J by 1 base, with 7 bases between them.

This rearrangement joins TRBV10-1 to TRBJ1-1; 8 nucleotides agree with TRBD1. Germline CDR1 reads WNHNN; CDR2 reads SYGVQD (reference sequence). Trimming took 2 bases from V and 3 from J; bases not matched to a gene: 5. There are 15 residues in the CDR3. For the CDR3, the DNA is TGCGCCAGCAGTGAGCCGGGGACAGGAGACACTGAAGCTTTCTTT. Protein: CASSEPGTGDTEAFF.

This chain links TRBV7-2 with TRBJ2-5; the D gene is possibly TRBD2 (6 bases). Germline V lookup: CDR1 SGHTA, CDR2 FQGNSA. The CDR3 is 14 amino acids. Trimming removed 5 bases at V and 5 bases at J, with 15 bases between. As DNA, the CDR3 is TGTGCCAGCAGCGAACAAGGACTAAAGGAGACCCAGTACTTC. Residues: CASSEQGLKETQYF.

The chain carries TRBV5-4 and TRBJ2-7; TRBD2 agrees at 7 bases. The V segment lost 4 bases and the J segment 5 bases; nucleotides outside the gene matches: 18. Germline CDR1 and CDR2: SGHNT and YYREEE (reference sequence). CDR3 length: 17 amino acids. The CDR3 DNA reads TGTGCCAGCAGCGCCGGGACTATTGGTCTGCGAGCCCACGAGCAGTACTTC. It encodes CASSAGTIGLRAHEQYF.

The V gene is TRBV19, the J gene TRBJ1-2; 7 bases are shared with TRBD1. From germline, CDR1 is LNHDA and CDR2 SQIVND (reference sequence). This CDR3 spans 14 amino acids. J was trimmed by 7 bases and V by 7 bases; bases with no gene match: 12. CDR3 DNA sequence: TGTGCCAGTAATGTCGACAGGGATGCTTTTGGCTACACCTTC. It encodes CASNVDRDAFGYTF.

The chain links TRBV28 to TRBJ2-7; the match to TRBD1 covers 8 bases. The V segment lost 6 bases and the J segment 3 bases; nucleotides outside the gene matches: 7. CDR1 and CDR2 from the germline V gene are MDHEN and SYDVKM. The CDR3 is 14 amino acids. For the CDR3, the DNA is TGTGCCAGCAGATCGACAGGGGTGGACTACGAGCAGTACTTC. Translated, it gives CASRSTGVDYEQYF. Looking up the rest from reference TRBV28 and TRBJ2-7 gives the full variable domain: DVKVTQSSRYLVKRTGEKVFLECVQDMDHENMFWYRQDPGLGLRLIYFSYDVKMKEKGDIPEGYSVSREKKERFSLILESASTNQTSMYLCASRSTGVDYEQYFGPGTRLTVT.

This chain joins TRBV28 and TRBJ2-7; 8 nucleotides match TRBD1. Losses at the gene ends were 10 bases for V and 2 bases for J; bases not matched to a gene: 7. CDR1 is MDHEN and CDR2 is SYDVKM in the germline V gene. CDR3 length equals 13 residues. The CDR3 loop reads CAKKDRVAYEQYF. CDR3 in DNA: TGTGCCAAAAAGGACAGGGTCGCCTACGAGCAGTACTTC.

J is TRBJ2-5 and V is TRBV3-1 (or the pseudogene TRBV3-2), with a weak D call TRBD1 (5 bases). This CDR3 contains 14 residues. Trimming removed 4 bases from V and 4 bases from J, with 13 bases in between. Germline-derived CDR1 and CDR2 are LGHDT and YNNKEL (reference sequence). CDR3 region: CASSPQVRGETQYF. CDR3 nucleotides: TGTGCCAGCAGCCCCCAGGTTAGGGGAGAGACCCAGTACTTC.

The V call is TRBV5-6, the J call TRBJ2-5; 9 bases fit TRBD2. Losses at the gene ends were 5 bases for V and 2 bases for J; bases not matched to a gene: 10. The length of the CDR3 is 16 residues. CDR1 SGHDT and CDR2 YYEEEE come from the germline V gene. The CDR3 loop reads CASRGGRARFQETQYF. CDR3 in DNA: TGTGCCAGCAGAGGCGGGAGGGCCCGGTTTCAAGAGACCCAGTACTTC.

The chain uses TRBV6-2 or TRBV6-3 and TRBJ2-2, with D perhaps TRBD2 (7 bases). Trimming cost V 1 base and J 5 bases, with 11 bases left between them. The germline V gene encodes CDR1 MNHEY and CDR2 SVGEGT. The CDR3 consists of 15 residues. The CDR3 DNA reads as TGTGCCAGCAGTTACTTGGGAGGGGGAACCGGGGAGCTGTTTTTT. Translated, it gives CASSYLGGGTGELFF.

The rearrangement joins TRBV2 to TRBJ1-5, with D possibly TRBD1 on 6 matching bases. The CDR3 totals 15 residues. Germline values: CDR1 SNHLY, CDR2 FYNNEI. Trimming removed 4 bases from V and 1 base from J, with 11 bases in between. The chain's CDR3 is CASSAGRGSNQPQHF. The DNA of the CDR3 is TGTGCCAGCAGTGCGGGCAGGGGAAGCAATCAGCCCCAGCATTTT.